The rows below give T cell receptor beta chains drawn from one sample of a study of response to subunit inactivated influenza vaccine. TCRdb re-called the RT-PCR reads with MiXCR, one entry per CDR3 protein. The table has more than 250,000 distinct CDR3 sequences, 21% seen once. Sequencing used PBMCs from blood, obtained roughly 20 months after vaccination. The receptor set was obtained from a man aged 50 to 69 who received an inactivated influenza vaccine. CDR3s leave out the opening cysteine and the closing phenylalanine or tryptophan. Each record gives: V gene, D gene, CDR3 protein. D genes are given only for firm matches.

>TRBV29-1|.
SVEEGPVGTQY
>TRBV5-4|.
ASSFRAGETQY
>TRBV5-4|.
ASSFRTPWANVLT
>TRBV6-2/TRBV6-3|.
ASSYSTSRPTGELF
>TRBV30|.
AWSIKANVLT
>TRBV20-1|TRBD1
SAGQGSRSNQPQH
>TRBV12-3/TRBV12-4|.
ASSRETSSYNEQF
>TRBV11-2|TRBD2
ASSRLAGGSRTGELF
>TRBV4-1|.
ASSQVVRVQETQY
>TRBV20-1|TRBD1
SAKTGNTPGGYT
>TRBV12-3/TRBV12-4|.
ASSGETRANGYT
>TRBV12-3/TRBV12-4|TRBD1
ASSSTGTGELF
>TRBV5-1|TRBD2
ASKDLAGTYNEQF
>TRBV7-9|.
ASSLPDRPNYGYT
>TRBV5-1|.
ASSSRDTRTGELF
>TRBV7-2|.
ASSLETRGWATEAF
>TRBV30|TRBD1
AWGTGMTYNEQF
>TRBV6-1|.
ASSHGSSGNTIY
>TRBV29-1|TRBD2
SVKTSGSYEQY
>TRBV20-1|TRBD1
SANGQGGGNQPQH
>TRBV4-3|TRBD2
ASSQAPLAVSSYNEQF
>TRBV28|TRBD2
ASSRGLADYNEQF
>TRBV5-1|TRBD1
ASSWGTGNEKLF
>TRBV12-3/TRBV12-4|.
ASSPGVQVGNEKLF
>TRBV2|TRBD1
ASRADRGGYGYT
>TRBV6-1|.
ASRVDQSGNTIY
>TRBV12-3/TRBV12-4|.
ASSWRASQGYT
>TRBV6-1|.
ASSERGRRGAPEGTDTQY
>TRBV9|.
ASSVAGMFTGELF
>TRBV27|TRBD2
ASSFGTKPYNEQF
>TRBV7-6|.
ASSLARQQETQY
>TRBV4-3|.
ASSQDHGTENSPLH
>TRBV20-1|.
SAKKGGQPQH
>TRBV5-6|.
ASSLVSRVGWDTQY
>TRBV7-2|.
ASSLVLGNTEAF
>TRBV25-1|.
ASSDPRSVGEKLF
>TRBV12-3/TRBV12-4|.
ASSFYRDKNQPQH
>TRBV28|.
AAGAYNSPLH